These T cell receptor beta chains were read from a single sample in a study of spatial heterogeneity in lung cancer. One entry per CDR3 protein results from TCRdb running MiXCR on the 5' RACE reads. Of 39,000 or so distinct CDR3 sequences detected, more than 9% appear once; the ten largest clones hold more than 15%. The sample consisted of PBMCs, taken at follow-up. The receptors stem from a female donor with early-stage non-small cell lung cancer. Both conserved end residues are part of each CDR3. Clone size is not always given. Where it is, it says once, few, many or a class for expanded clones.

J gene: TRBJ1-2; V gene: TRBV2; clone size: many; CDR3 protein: CASSSEPSRGYTF
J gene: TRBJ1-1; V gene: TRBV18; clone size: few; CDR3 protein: CASSPRDSLRNTEAFF
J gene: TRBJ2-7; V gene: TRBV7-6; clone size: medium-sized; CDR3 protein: CASSLNSAGTYEQYF
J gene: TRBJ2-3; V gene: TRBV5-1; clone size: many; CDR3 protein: CASSLAAGTDTQYF
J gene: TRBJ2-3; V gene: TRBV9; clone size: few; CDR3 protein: CASSPSPGRRDTQYF
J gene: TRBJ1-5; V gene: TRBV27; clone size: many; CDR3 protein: CASSYRDSNQPQHF
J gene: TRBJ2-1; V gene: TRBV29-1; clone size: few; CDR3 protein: CSVESGGSYNEQFF
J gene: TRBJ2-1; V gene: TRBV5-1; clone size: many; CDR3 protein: CASSFSRLINEQFF
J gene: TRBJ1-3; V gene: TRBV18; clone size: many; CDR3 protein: CASSWGRGPGNTIYF
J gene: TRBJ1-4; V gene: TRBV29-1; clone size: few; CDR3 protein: CSVGTGGNEKLFF
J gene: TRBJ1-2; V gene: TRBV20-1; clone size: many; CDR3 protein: CSAGLDGYTF
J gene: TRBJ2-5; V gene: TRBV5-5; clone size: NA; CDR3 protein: CASSGGRIQETQYF
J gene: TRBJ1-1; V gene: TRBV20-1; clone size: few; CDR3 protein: CSARDQRTEAFF
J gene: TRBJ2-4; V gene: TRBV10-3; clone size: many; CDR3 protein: CAISQSLAKNIQYF
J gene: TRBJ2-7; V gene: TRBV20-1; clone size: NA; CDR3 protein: CSARDGAAFDEQYF
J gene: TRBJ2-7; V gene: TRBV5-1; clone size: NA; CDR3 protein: CASKTSTGGKKGEQYF
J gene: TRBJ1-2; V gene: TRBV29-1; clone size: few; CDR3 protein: CSVGENGYTF
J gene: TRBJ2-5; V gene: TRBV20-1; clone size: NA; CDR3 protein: CSAGTETQYF
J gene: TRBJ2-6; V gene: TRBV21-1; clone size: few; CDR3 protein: CASSEQGPSGANVLTF
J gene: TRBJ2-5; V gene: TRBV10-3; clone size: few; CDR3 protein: CAIGAGLAGGQETQYF
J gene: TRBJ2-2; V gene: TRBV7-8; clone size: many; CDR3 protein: CASSTSSWTGELFF
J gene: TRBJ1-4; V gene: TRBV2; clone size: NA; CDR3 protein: CASSGTGNEKLFF
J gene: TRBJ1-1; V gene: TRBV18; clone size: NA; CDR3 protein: CASSPSLNTEAFF
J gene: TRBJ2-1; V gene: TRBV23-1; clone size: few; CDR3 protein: CASISFRGNEQFF
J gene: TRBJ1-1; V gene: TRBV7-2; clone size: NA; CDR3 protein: CASSLPGNTEAFF
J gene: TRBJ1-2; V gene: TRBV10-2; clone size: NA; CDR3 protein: CASSERAIYGYTF
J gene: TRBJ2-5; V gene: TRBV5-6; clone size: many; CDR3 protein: CASSLRQGKGLETQYF